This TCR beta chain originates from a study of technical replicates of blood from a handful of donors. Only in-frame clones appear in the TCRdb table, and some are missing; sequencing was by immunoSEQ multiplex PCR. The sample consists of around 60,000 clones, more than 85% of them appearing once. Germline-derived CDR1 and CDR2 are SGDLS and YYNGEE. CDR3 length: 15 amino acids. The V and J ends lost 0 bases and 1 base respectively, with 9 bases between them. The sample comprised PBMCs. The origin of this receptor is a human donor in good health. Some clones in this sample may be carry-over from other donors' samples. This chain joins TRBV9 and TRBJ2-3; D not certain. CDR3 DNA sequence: TGTGCCAGCAGCGTAGGTTTAGCTGGCACAGATACGCAGTATTTT. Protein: CASSVGLAGTDTQYF. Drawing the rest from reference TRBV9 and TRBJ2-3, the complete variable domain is DSGVTQTPKHLITATGQRVTLRCSPRSGDLSVYWYQQSLDQGLQFLIQYYNGEERAKGNILERFSAQQFPDLHSELNLSSLELGDSALYFCASSVGLAGTDTQYFGPGTRLTVL.